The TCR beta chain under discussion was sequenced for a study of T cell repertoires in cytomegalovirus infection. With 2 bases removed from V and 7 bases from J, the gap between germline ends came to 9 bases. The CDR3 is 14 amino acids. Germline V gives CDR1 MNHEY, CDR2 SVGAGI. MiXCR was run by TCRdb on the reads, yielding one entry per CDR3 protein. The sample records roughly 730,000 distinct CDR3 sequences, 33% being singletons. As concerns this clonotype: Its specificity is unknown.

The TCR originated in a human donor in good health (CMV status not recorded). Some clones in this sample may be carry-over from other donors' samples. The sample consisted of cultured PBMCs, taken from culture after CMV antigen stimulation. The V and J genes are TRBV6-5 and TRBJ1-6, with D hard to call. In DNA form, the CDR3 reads TGTGCCAGCAGTTACCGAGGCTCCAATTCACCCCTCCACTTT. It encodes CASSYRGSNSPLHF.